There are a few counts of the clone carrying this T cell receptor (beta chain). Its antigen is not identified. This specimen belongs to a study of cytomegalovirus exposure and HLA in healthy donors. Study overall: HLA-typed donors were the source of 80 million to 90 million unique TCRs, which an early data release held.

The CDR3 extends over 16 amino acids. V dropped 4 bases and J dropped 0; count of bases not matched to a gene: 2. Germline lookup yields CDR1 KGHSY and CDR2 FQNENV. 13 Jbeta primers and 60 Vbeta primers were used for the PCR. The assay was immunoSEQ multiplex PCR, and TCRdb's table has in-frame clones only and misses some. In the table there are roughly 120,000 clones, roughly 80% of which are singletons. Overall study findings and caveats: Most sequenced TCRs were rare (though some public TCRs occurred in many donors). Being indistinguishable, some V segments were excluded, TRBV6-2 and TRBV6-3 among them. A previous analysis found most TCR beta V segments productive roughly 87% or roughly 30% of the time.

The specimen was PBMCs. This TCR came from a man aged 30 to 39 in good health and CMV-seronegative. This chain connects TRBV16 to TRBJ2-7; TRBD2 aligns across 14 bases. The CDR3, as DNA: TGTGCCAGCAGCCCCGGGACTAGCGGGAGCTCCTACGAGCAGTACTTC. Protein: CASSPGTSGSSYEQYF.